This T cell receptor beta chain was sequenced for a study of patients and donors after allogeneic stem cell transplantation. One entry per CDR3 protein, called by TCRdb with MiXCR from the RT-PCR reads. Of 400,000 to 450,000 distinct CDR3 sequences listed, 16% are singletons. The CDR3 extends over 14 amino acids. The J segment lost 5 bases and the V segment lost 5 bases, leaving 7 bases of the junction unmatched. The origin of this receptor is a human donor who was either an allogeneic HSCT recipient or a stem cell or donor lymphocyte infusion donor (not recorded which). It is not recorded whose cells these are; they may come from a transplant donor. V usage is TRBV12-3 or TRBV12-4 and J usage is TRBJ2-7, with 9 nucleotides matching TRBD1. Material for sequencing was blood, either unsorted or a sorted T cell fraction (not recorded which). For the CDR3, the DNA is TGTGCCAGCAGTCTAGGGGACAGGGAAGACGAGCAGTACTTC. It is translated as CASSLGDREDEQYF.